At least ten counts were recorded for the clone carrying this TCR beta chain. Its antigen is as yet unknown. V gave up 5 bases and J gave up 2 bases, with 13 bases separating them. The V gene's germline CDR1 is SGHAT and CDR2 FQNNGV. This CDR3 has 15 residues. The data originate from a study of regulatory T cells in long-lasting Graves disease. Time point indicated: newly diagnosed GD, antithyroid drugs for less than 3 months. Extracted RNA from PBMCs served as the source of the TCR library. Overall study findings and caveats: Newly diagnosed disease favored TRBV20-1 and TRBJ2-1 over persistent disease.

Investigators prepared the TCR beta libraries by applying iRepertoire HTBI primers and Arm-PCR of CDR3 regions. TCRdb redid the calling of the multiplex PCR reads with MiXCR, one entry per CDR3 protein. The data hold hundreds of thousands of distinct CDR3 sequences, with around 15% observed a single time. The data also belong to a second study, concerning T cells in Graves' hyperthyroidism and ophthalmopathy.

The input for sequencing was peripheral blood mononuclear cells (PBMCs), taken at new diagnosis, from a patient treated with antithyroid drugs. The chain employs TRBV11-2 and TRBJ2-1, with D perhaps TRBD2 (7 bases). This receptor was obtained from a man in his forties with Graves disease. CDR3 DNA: TGTGCCAGCAGCCCTCCCGGGGGGCCCTACAATGAGCAGTTCTTC. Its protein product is CASSPPGGPYNEQFF.